This T cell receptor (beta chain) stems from a study of cytomegalovirus exposure and HLA in healthy donors. CDR3 length: 13 residues. The V and J ends lost 5 bases and 14 bases respectively, with 21 bases between them. Germline V gene data show CDR1 as LNHDA and CDR2 as SQIVND (reference sequence). Whole-study results and caveats: Across donors, sequencing depth was assumed by presence/absence analyses to be roughly uniform.

Healthy bone marrow donors formed the donor group. With regard to this clone: The antigen remains unidentified.

In the PCR, 60 Vbeta and 13 Jbeta primers were used. This table comes from immunoSEQ multiplex PCR, and its TCRdb copy is limited to in-frame clones, with some not included. The sample shows about 200,000 clones, around 77% of them seen only once. The source is a woman aged 25 to 39 in good health and CMV-seronegative. Input material: PBMCs. The V call is TRBV19, the J call TRBJ1-2, with D tentatively TRBD1 (5 bases). CDR3 loop: CASSEKGLRVRTF. In DNA, the CDR3 is TGTGCCAGTAGTGAGAAGGGACTCAGGGTTCGAACCTTC.